This T cell receptor beta chain was identified during a study of blood T cell repertoires in COVID-19. In the original workflow: The assay estimated nucleated cells by amplifying reference gene primers. The repertoire was sequenced with immunoSEQ multiplex PCR; TCRdb's copy has only in-frame clones and lacks some. Clone size and V and J calls were adopted from that table, with D and trimming inferred from the DNA. Here the sample spans 90,000 to 150,000 clones, over 65% being singletons. Germline V gene sequence: CDR1 MGHRA, CDR2 YSYEKL. V trimming: 3 bases; J trimming: 3 bases; junction bases outside the gene matches: 12. This CDR3 comprises 17 residues. This clone was counted only a few times.

The sequence was collected from a man between 65 and 85 years old with acute or convalescent COVID-19. The sample consisted of peripheral blood. The gene calls are TRBV4-1 and TRBJ2-7; 9 bases are shared with TRBD1. This CDR3 is CASSHPARGTGRYEQYF. CDR3 nucleotides: TGCGCCAGCAGCCACCCCGCCCGCGGGACAGGGCGCTACGAGCAGTACTTC.